This T cell receptor (beta chain) was found in a study of blood T cells in healthy people across ages. In its sample, this clonotype was seen once. CDR1 is MNHEY and CDR2 is SVGEGT in the germline V gene. The CDR3 sequence is 15 residues long. V shed 6 bases and J 0 bases; nucleotides not matched to a gene: 6. A second PCR of about 7 to 12 cycles used a sample-barcoded 5' primer and a J-beta primer mix. MiXCR was run by TCRdb on the 5' RACE reads, yielding one entry per CDR3 protein. Among hundreds of thousands of distinct CDR3 sequences listed, approximately 60% were seen once. The sequenced material came from blood. The chain uses TRBV6-2 or TRBV6-3 and TRBJ1-2; 8 positions match TRBD1. The receptor comes from a man aged 35-49 years in good health. The CDR3 protein is CASSTGQAANYGYTF. CDR3 nucleotide sequence: TGTGCCAGCAGCACGGGACAGGCTGCTAACTATGGCTACACCTTC.